This T cell receptor (beta chain) is drawn from a study of identical twins. Study findings and constraints: Clonotypes of the beta chain that were abundant in cord blood carried fewer insertions (memory repertoires showed none). Out-of-frame beta sequences exhibited a weaker degree of excess twin sharing. Invariant cells of the MAIT and iNKT types might have partly distorted the zero-insertion analyses. The models gave estimates that fell short of the out-of-frame TCR alpha sharing seen in monozygotic twins.

The table lists this clonotype with a few counts. No antigen is known for it. V trimming: 4 bases; J trimming: 2 bases; junction bases outside the gene matches: 3. CDR3 length equals 14 residues. Germline loops: CDR1 MNHEY, CDR2 SMNVEV (reference sequence). Each CDR3 protein is one row after TCRdb ran MiXCR on the 5' RACE reads. The repertoire holds over 200,000 distinct CDR3 sequences, approximately 9% seen once, with just over 5% in the top ten. Sequencing used memory (CD45RO+) T cells sorted from blood. V and J are TRBV27 and TRBJ1-2; TRBD1 matches at 8 bases. The TCR was taken from a woman under 30 in good health. Here the CDR3 DNA reads TGTGCCAGCAGTTCCCCAGGGGGCAACTATGGCTACACCTTC. Translation gives CASSSPGGNYGYTF.